Below, one TCR beta chain is given with its context. Its cognate antigen is unknown. V gave up 0 bases and J gave up 3 bases, with 1 base separating them. Germline V gives CDR1 SGHDT, CDR2 YYEEEE. The CDR3 length is 12 residues. This specimen comes from a study of T cell responses to AZD1222 COVID-19 vaccine. Notes on the study in general: The CD4 TCRs associated with vaccination extended across spike and predominated at 160-218 and 743-854. White British ancestry dominated among donors, who included more females, and clonal diversity was possibly underestimated. Breadth and depth of Spike-specific TCRs rose after two AZD1222 doses. Epitopes outside B.1.351 and B.1.1.7 mutated regions reportedly drew nearly half of spike TCRs.

Clones were sequenced by immunoSEQ multiplex PCR, and TCRdb holds only the in-frame ones, with some missing. The sample lists some 190,000 clones, roughly nine tenths occurring once. The V gene is TRBV5-6, the J gene TRBJ2-1, with unresolved D. The clonotype comes from an adult in good health. Material: peripheral blood, obtained on day 0 of AZD1222 vaccination. The CDR3 reads CASSLDYNEQFF. As DNA, the CDR3 is TGTGCCAGCAGCTTGGACTACAATGAGCAGTTCTTC.